This is a list of T cell receptor beta chains from one sample in a study of preoperative IRX-2 immunotherapy in early breast cancer. Sequenced by immunoSEQ multiplex PCR; TCRdb stores in-frame clones only, minus some. Of over 25,000 clones listed, roughly four fifths are singletons. The starting material was lymph node tissue, obtained from a patient treated with IRX-2 immunotherapy. Source of these receptors: a human donor with breast cancer. The conserved cysteine and the conserved F or W are not part of the CDR3 here. Each record gives: V gene, J gene, CDR3 protein.

v_gene: TRBV19; j_gene: TRBJ2-7; CDR3aa: ASSTGRASYEQY
v_gene: TRBV19; j_gene: TRBJ2-1; CDR3aa: ASGQQGLGNEQF
v_gene: TRBV14; j_gene: TRBJ2-5; CDR3aa: ASSRLRGQEQETQY
v_gene: TRBV6-8; j_gene: TRBJ1-2; CDR3aa: ASTPGIHYGYT
v_gene: TRBV19; j_gene: TRBJ2-1; CDR3aa: ASSQLAGVKF
v_gene: TRBV4-1; j_gene: TRBJ2-7; CDR3aa: ASSQVGLHYEQY
v_gene: TRBV12-5; j_gene: TRBJ2-1; CDR3aa: ASQSAGGPNEQF
v_gene: TRBV29-1; j_gene: TRBJ1-2; CDR3aa: SVEPPGRAFGYT
v_gene: TRBV6-8; j_gene: TRBJ1-6; CDR3aa: ASSPGQGEASSYNSPLH
v_gene: TRBV6-8; j_gene: TRBJ1-6; CDR3aa: ASSGHQGTYNSPLH
v_gene: TRBV6-7; j_gene: TRBJ2-5; CDR3aa: ASSPPGNKETQY
v_gene: TRBV19; j_gene: TRBJ2-1; CDR3aa: ASSRGQHNEQF
v_gene: TRBV11-1; j_gene: TRBJ1-4; CDR3aa: ASSQDLGSNEKLF
v_gene: TRBV14; j_gene: TRBJ2-2; CDR3aa: ASSQFRGTGELF
v_gene: TRBV28; j_gene: TRBJ2-2; CDR3aa: ASSRDRNTGELF
v_gene: TRBV30; j_gene: TRBJ1-5; CDR3aa: AWRSGTEVNQPQH
v_gene: TRBV14; j_gene: TRBJ2-7; CDR3aa: ASSQDRTGVIYEQY
v_gene: TRBV9; j_gene: TRBJ2-7; CDR3aa: ASSKGQTYEQY
v_gene: TRBV5-1; j_gene: TRBJ1-3; CDR3aa: ASSGPGQQRGNTIY
v_gene: TRBV19; j_gene: TRBJ1-5; CDR3aa: ASSPAFGRVNQPQH
v_gene: TRBV5-1; j_gene: TRBJ2-2; CDR3aa: ASMFRTGSTGELF
v_gene: TRBV5-1; j_gene: TRBJ2-2; CDR3aa: ASSLFAQNTGELF
v_gene: TRBV15; j_gene: TRBJ2-4; CDR3aa: ATSRGGSQNIQY
v_gene: TRBV29-1; j_gene: TRBJ2-3; CDR3aa: SADRGGTDTQY
v_gene: TRBV18; j_gene: TRBJ1-2; CDR3aa: ASSPLKLRVPSMRDT
v_gene: TRBV10-1; j_gene: TRBJ2-7; CDR3aa: ASRVSVNAYEQY
v_gene: TRBV6-8; j_gene: TRBJ2-2; CDR3aa: ATGCRETGDTGELF
v_gene: TRBV28; j_gene: TRBJ2-3; CDR3aa: ASKYGTGTDTQY
v_gene: TRBV7-7; j_gene: TRBJ1-1; CDR3aa: ASSYLAALSTEAF
v_gene: TRBV6-8; j_gene: TRBJ1-5; CDR3aa: ASTEGRGQPQH
v_gene: TRBV18; j_gene: TRBJ2-6; CDR3aa: ASSPLQGAQSGANVLT
v_gene: TRBV19; j_gene: TRBJ2-7; CDR3aa: ASSNSGGAYEQY
v_gene: TRBV11-3; j_gene: TRBJ2-2; CDR3aa: ASSLGASQHTGELF
v_gene: TRBV5-1; j_gene: TRBJ2-1; CDR3aa: ASSLGGSYNEQF
v_gene: TRBV6-8; j_gene: TRBJ1-5; CDR3aa: ASSLPYRNPHQPQH
v_gene: TRBV30; j_gene: TRBJ1-2; CDR3aa: AWTGGVGYT
v_gene: TRBV29-1; j_gene: TRBJ2-2; CDR3aa: SVVVGANGELF
v_gene: TRBV7-2; j_gene: TRBJ2-1; CDR3aa: ASSLVGGSQSEQF
v_gene: TRBV6-8; j_gene: TRBJ2-2; CDR3aa: ASSSTRGRNTGELF
v_gene: TRBV7-2; j_gene: TRBJ2-1; CDR3aa: ASSLGRGSYNEQF
v_gene: TRBV29-1; j_gene: TRBJ2-1; CDR3aa: SVGQGFYNEQF
v_gene: TRBV6-8; j_gene: TRBJ2-4; CDR3aa: ASTNEGVIQY
v_gene: TRBV6-8; j_gene: TRBJ1-6; CDR3aa: ASSYSGPPYNSPLH
v_gene: TRBV6-8; j_gene: TRBJ1-2; CDR3aa: ASSYGSGEGYT
v_gene: TRBV5-1; j_gene: TRBJ1-4; CDR3aa: ASSPTGQGEKLF
v_gene: TRBV6-8; j_gene: TRBJ2-7; CDR3aa: ASSWGQGYEQY
v_gene: TRBV28; j_gene: TRBJ1-2; CDR3aa: ASSGGTRGYT
v_gene: TRBV6-8; j_gene: TRBJ2-3; CDR3aa: AISGTSGGLGTDTQY
v_gene: TRBV19; j_gene: TRBJ2-1; CDR3aa: ASSVGLAGGDEQF
v_gene: TRBV28; j_gene: TRBJ1-4; CDR3aa: ASWGPVDEKLF
v_gene: TRBV6-4; j_gene: TRBJ1-2; CDR3aa: ASGLVGIFRSYT
v_gene: TRBV19; j_gene: TRBJ1-5; CDR3aa: ASSAQTGHSNQPQH
v_gene: TRBV15; j_gene: TRBJ1-2; CDR3aa: ATSREGVGYGYT
v_gene: TRBV29-1; j_gene: TRBJ2-6; CDR3aa: SVGDRAGANVLT
v_gene: TRBV23-1; j_gene: TRBJ2-1; CDR3aa: ASSQAVSGGAYNEQF
v_gene: TRBV19; j_gene: TRBJ1-2; CDR3aa: ASSITGYGYT
v_gene: TRBV6-7; j_gene: TRBJ2-7; CDR3aa: ASSYSKVKLAHTLYEQY
v_gene: TRBV7-7; j_gene: TRBJ2-7; CDR3aa: ASSWAGRIYEQY
v_gene: TRBV29-1; j_gene: TRBJ2-3; CDR3aa: SVGPSGGLDTQY